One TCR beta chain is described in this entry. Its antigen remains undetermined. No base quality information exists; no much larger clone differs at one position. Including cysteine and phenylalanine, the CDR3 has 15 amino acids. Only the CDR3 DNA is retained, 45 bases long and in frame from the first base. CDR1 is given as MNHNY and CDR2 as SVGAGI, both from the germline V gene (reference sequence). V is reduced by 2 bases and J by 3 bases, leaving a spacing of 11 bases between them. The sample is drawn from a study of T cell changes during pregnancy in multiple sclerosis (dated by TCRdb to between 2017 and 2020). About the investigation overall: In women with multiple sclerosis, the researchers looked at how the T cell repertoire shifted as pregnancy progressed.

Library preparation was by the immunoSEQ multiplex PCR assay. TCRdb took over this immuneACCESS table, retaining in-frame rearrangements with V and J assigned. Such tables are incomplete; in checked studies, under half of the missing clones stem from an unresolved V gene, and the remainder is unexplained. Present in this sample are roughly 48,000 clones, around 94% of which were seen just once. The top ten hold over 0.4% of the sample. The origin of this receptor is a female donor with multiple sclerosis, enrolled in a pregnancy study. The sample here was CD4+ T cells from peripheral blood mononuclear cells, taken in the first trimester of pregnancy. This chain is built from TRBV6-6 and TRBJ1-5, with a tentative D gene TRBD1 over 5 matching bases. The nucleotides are TGTGCCAGCAGTTACCGGACAAGAGACAATCAGCCCCAGCATTTT. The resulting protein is CASSYRTRDNQPQHF.